This T cell receptor beta chain emerged from a study of blood T cells in healthy people across ages. PCR was performed a second time for about 7 to 11 cycles using a sample-barcoded 5' primer and a J-beta primer mix. MiXCR, run by TCRdb on the 5' RACE reads, gives a single entry per CDR3 protein. Among hundreds of thousands of distinct CDR3 sequences, roughly 43% were seen once, and the ten largest hold about 30%. Per germline, CDR1 SQVTM and CDR2 ANQGSEA. The length of the CDR3 is 11 residues. V shed 5 bases and J shed 1 base, with 4 bases lying between them. Per sample, no less than 6 micrograms of total RNA were extracted. This clonotype was picked up many times.

Sequencing was performed on blood. This clonotype was obtained from a man older than 75 in good health. The chain has TRBV29-1 and TRBJ2-3, with D unclear. The CDR3 reads CSVQGTDTQYF. The DNA of the CDR3 is TGCAGCGTTCAGGGCACAGATACGCAGTATTTT.